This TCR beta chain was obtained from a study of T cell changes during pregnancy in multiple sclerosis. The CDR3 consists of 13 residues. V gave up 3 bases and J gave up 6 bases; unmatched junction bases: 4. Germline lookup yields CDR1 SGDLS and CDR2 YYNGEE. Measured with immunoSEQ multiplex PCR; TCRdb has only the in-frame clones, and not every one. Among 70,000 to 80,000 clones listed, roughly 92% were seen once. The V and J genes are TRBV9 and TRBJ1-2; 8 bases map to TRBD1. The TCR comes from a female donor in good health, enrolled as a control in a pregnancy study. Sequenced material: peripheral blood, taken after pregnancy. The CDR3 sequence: CASSAVQGDGYTF. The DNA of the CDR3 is TGTGCCAGCAGCGCGGTACAGGGGGATGGCTACACCTTC.